What follows are 7 T cell receptor beta chains derived from one specimen sequenced in a study of liver allograft versus peripheral blood T cells. In the study overall: Intrahepatic T cell receptor repertoires from transplanted livers were compared against repertoires in recipients' peripheral blood.

TCRdb itself ran the reads through MiXCR, one entry per CDR3 protein. The sample holds some 9,100 distinct CDR3 sequences, about 18% seen once. The receptors were gathered from a human patient who had a liver transplant. Some T cells may be the graft donor's.

The chain joins TRBV20-1 to TRBJ1-5; 8 nucleotides agree with TRBD1. Unmatched junction bases numbered 1, after V lost 2 bases and J lost 1 base. Germline CDR1 is DFQATT and CDR2 is SNEGSKA (reference sequence). The CDR3 contains 14 residues. The CDR3 here is CSARRTGSNQPQHF. The CDR3 DNA reads TGCAGTGCTAGAAGGACAGGGAGCAATCAGCCCCAGCATTTT.

The gene calls are TRBV7-9 and TRBJ2-2; D gene ambiguous. There are 12 residues in the CDR3. Deletions cut 3 bases from V and 5 bases from J, with 4 bases between. Germline V CDR1 and CDR2: SEHNR, FQNEAQ (reference sequence). CDR3 protein: CASSLDTGELFF. As DNA, the CDR3 is TGTGCCAGCAGCTTGGATACCGGGGAGCTGTTTTTT.

This clonotype has at least ten counts. The chain joins TRBV13 to TRBJ2-7; D is perhaps TRBD1 (6 bases). This CDR3 contains 14 residues. V gave up 5 bases and J gave up 7 bases, with 18 bases separating them. The germline V gene encodes CDR1 PRHDT and CDR2 FYEKMQ (reference sequence). The CDR3 region is CASSLGTSLREQYF. CDR3 in DNA: TGTGCCAGCAGCCTCGGGACATCCTTGAGGGAGCAGTACTTC.

On this clonotype itself: A much larger clone lies a single base off, so this may be a read error. The chain combines TRBV5-4 with TRBJ1-1; possibly TRBD1 for D (5 bases). CDR1 is SGHNT and CDR2 is YYREEE in the germline V gene (reference sequence). The CDR3 spans 15 residues. The V and J ends lost 3 bases and 5 bases respectively, with 17 bases between them. DNA of the CDR3: TGTGCCAGCAGCTCTCGGGACGGGGTAGGGACTGAAGCTTTCTTT. Translation: CASSSRDGVGTEAFF. Using reference TRBV5-4 and TRBJ1-1 for the parts outside the CDR3, the full variable domain is ETGVTQSPTHLIKTRGQQVTLRCSSQSGHNTVSWYQQALGQGPQFIFQYYREEENGRGNFPPRFSGLQFPNYSSELNVNALELDDSALYLCASSSRDGVGTEAFFGQGTRLTVV.

The chain couples TRBV11-2 to TRBJ1-2, with 9 bases aligning to TRBD1. Germline values: CDR1 SGHAT, CDR2 FQNNGV. Losses at the gene ends were 7 bases for V and 5 bases for J; bases not matched to a gene: 17. CDR3 size: 17 residues. CDR3 sequence (DNA): TGTGCCAGCACGTGGATGACAGGGGGAAATTCGGCTTATGGCTACACCTTC. This gives the protein CASTWMTGGNSAYGYTF.

The sample holds a few counts of this clonotype. The chain employs TRBV18 and TRBJ2-7; 7 bases align to TRBD1. J gave up 3 bases and V 4 bases, and 9 bases lay outside the gene matches. The CDR3 spans 15 residues. Germline assignment: CDR1 KGHSH and CDR2 LQKENI. The CDR3 sequence: CASSHSGDRGYEQYF. The CDR3 DNA reads TGTGCCAGCTCACACTCTGGGGACAGAGGCTACGAGCAGTACTTC.

Only a few counts were recorded for this clonotype. J is TRBJ2-1 and V is TRBV30; D is undetermined. V dropped 5 bases and J dropped 5 bases, with 16 bases sitting between them. Germline CDR1 is GTSNPN and CDR2 is SVGIG (reference sequence). The CDR3 is 14 residues long. DNA of the CDR3: TGTGCCTGGGGGAAAAGGGCGGCGGACAATGAGCAGTTCTTC. Translated: CAWGKRAADNEQFF.